The 8 T cell receptor beta chains listed next were all sequenced from one sample in a study of cytomegalovirus exposure and HLA in healthy donors. The study ran its PCR with 60 Vbeta and 13 Jbeta primers. Measured with immunoSEQ multiplex PCR; TCRdb has only the in-frame clones, and not every one. The sample includes roughly 90,000 clones, approximately 80% of them seen just once. Source material: PBMCs. The receptors originated from a man aged 25 to 45 in good health and CMV-seropositive.

There are a few counts of this clone. This sequence joins TRBV6-5 and TRBJ1-5, with no clear D. The germline CDR1 and CDR2 sequences are MNHEY and SVGAGI. The CDR3 sequence is 12 residues long. Trimming stripped 5 bases from V and 11 bases from J, with 13 bases between. The CDR3 loop reads CASSHNPGTQHF. The CDR3 DNA reads TGTGCCAGCAGTCATAACCCGGGGACCCAGCATTTT.

The table lists this clone with a count of one. The V and J genes are TRBV4-3 and TRBJ2-2; D remains ambiguous. Germline V gene lookup returns CDR1 LGHNA and CDR2 YSLEER. V was trimmed by 0 bases and J by 5 bases, leaving 13 bases between them. The CDR3 spans 16 residues. In DNA form, the CDR3 reads TGCGCCAGCAGCCAAGACGGATTGCCCGGGACCGGGGAGCTGTTTTTT. Translated, it gives CASSQDGLPGTGELFF.

The CDR3 spells CAISGGTSGLNEQFF. The CDR3 DNA is TGTGCCATCAGTGGGGGGACTAGCGGACTCAATGAGCAGTTCTTC. This chain joins TRBV10-3 and TRBJ2-1, with 11 bases matching TRBD2. The CDR3 is 15 residues long. With V trimmed by 4 bases and J by 6 bases, 5 bases remained unmatched. Germline V gives CDR1 ENHRY, CDR2 SYGVKD.

In this sample, this clone turned up a few times. The gene calls are TRBV28 and TRBJ1-1; possibly TRBD1 for D (6 bases). Germline-derived CDR1 and CDR2 are MDHEN and SYDVKM. This CDR3 has 15 amino acids. V was cut by 6 bases and J by 4 bases, with 18 bases left in between. The CDR3 nucleotides are TGTGCCAGCAGCCCAGGTGGGGGCGTGGGCACTGAAGCTTTCTTT. This encodes CASSPGGGVGTEAFF.

This chain connects TRBV5-6 to TRBJ2-1; a possible D gene is TRBD2 (5 bases). This CDR3 spans 17 amino acids. Germline CDR1 is SGHDT and CDR2 is YYEEEE. Trimming cost V 4 bases and J 1 base, with 18 bases left between them. This chain's CDR3 is CASSPDVAPPSYNEQFF. The DNA for the CDR3 is TGTGCCAGCAGCCCAGATGTAGCGCCCCCGTCCTACAATGAGCAGTTCTTC. The full variable domain, rest sourced from reference TRBV5-6 and TRBJ2-1, is DAGVTQSPTHLIKTRGQQVTLRCSPKSGHDTVSWYQQALGQGPQFIFQYYEEEERQRGNFPDRFSGHQFPNYSSELNVNALLLGDSALYLCASSPDVAPPSYNEQFFGPGTRLTVL.

The chain carries TRBV5-1 and TRBJ1-1; D uncertain. The germline gives CDR1 SGHRS, CDR2 YFSETQ. Between the trimmed V and J ends, which lost 4 bases and 1 base, there was a span of 5 bases. This CDR3 contains 12 residues. The CDR3 loop is CASSGRNTEAFF. The CDR3 DNA follows: TGCGCCAGCAGCGGCCGGAACACTGAAGCTTTCTTT. Complete variable domain (other parts from reference TRBV5-1 and TRBJ1-1): KAGVTQTPRYLIKTRGQQVTLSCSPISGHRSVSWYQQTPGQGLQFLFEYFSETQRNKGNFPGRFSGRQFSNSRSEMNVSTLELGDSALYLCASSGRNTEAFFGQGTRLTVV.

CDR3 protein: CAWSEGLRSPLHF. CDR3 nucleotide sequence: TGTGCCTGGAGTGAGGGGTTAAGGTCACCCCTCCACTTT. This chain joins TRBV30 and TRBJ1-6; TRBD1 might be the D (5 bases). The CDR3 runs to 13 residues. Per the germline V gene, CDR1 is GTSNPN and CDR2 is SVGIG (reference sequence). V lost 1 base to trimming and J lost 10 bases, with 11 bases between them.

The J gene is TRBJ2-7, the V gene TRBV7-6; a possible D gene is TRBD1 (6 bases). Germline V gene lookup returns CDR1 SGHVS and CDR2 FNYEAQ. This CDR3 is 11 amino acids long. The V end was cut by 5 bases, the J end by 7 bases, with 9 bases between. The CDR3 loop is CASSLQGEQYF. CDR3 sequence (DNA): TGTGCCAGCAGCCTCCAGGGGGAGCAGTACTTC.